These 18 T cell receptor beta chains share one sample of origin, sequenced in a study of CD8 T cells in ankylosing spondylitis. Study outcomes and limitations: Characteristic of ankylosing spondylitis blood, it appeared, was a TCR beta motif comprising about 8 highly homologous variants.

These receptors are not linked to any known antigen. One entry per CDR3 protein, called by TCRdb with MiXCR from the 5' RACE reads. In the table there are just under 550,000 distinct CDR3 sequences, more than 9.5% of which are singletons. The sequenced sample was blood, either unsorted or a sorted T cell fraction (not recorded which). The receptors come from a male donor with ankylosing spondylitis.

The chain links TRBV3-1 to TRBJ2-1; TRBD1 might be the D (5 bases). V shed 5 bases and J shed 9 bases, with 14 bases lying between them. The CDR3 sequence is 13 residues long. Germline V lookup: CDR1 LGHDT, CDR2 YNNKEL (reference sequence). The chain's CDR3 is CASSKAGSGEQFF. In DNA form, the CDR3 reads TGTGCCAGCAGCAAGGCAGGGTCTGGTGAGCAGTTCTTC.

This clonotype was detected many times. The chain links TRBV11-2 to TRBJ1-6, with D unclear. CDR3 length: 13 residues. Germline V gives CDR1 SGHAT, CDR2 FQNNGV. Trimming shortened V by 3 bases and J by 8 bases, and 8 bases separated the two germline ends. CDR3 sequence reads: CASSFLSDSPLHF. CDR3 sequence (DNA): TGTGCCAGCAGCTTCCTAAGTGATTCACCCCTCCACTTT.

The chain employs TRBV20-1 and TRBJ1-5; the D gene is possibly TRBD1 (5 bases). This CDR3 is built from 13 residues. Germline V gene sequence: CDR1 DFQATT, CDR2 SNEGSKA (reference sequence). The V and J ends lost 7 bases and 5 bases respectively, with 15 bases between them. The CDR3 DNA reads as TGCAGTGTTCGGCAGGGACTTGATCAGCCCCAGCATTTT. Translated, it gives CSVRQGLDQPQHF.

This clonotype was seen a handful of times. This chain uses TRBV20-1 with TRBJ1-1; the D is unclear. Trimming took off 1 base at V and 1 base at J, with 7 bases between the two ends. Per germline, CDR1 DFQATT and CDR2 SNEGSKA (reference sequence). The CDR3 extends over 13 amino acids. CDR3 nucleotides: TGCAGTGCTAGAGTCATCCGGAACACTGAAGCTTTCTTT. Translation gives CSARVIRNTEAFF.

The sample holds a few counts of this clonotype. The chain employs TRBV12-3 or TRBV12-4 and TRBJ1-2; D gene ambiguous. Trimming pared 1 base from V and 5 bases from J, leaving 14 bases between. This CDR3 spans 15 amino acids. CDR3 coding DNA: TGTGCCAGCAGTTTAGGGCCCCTTGTGAATTATGGCTACACCTTC. It translates to CASSLGPLVNYGYTF.

A few counts support this clonotype. The gene calls are TRBV5-1 and TRBJ1-2, with unresolved D. CDR1 SGHRS and CDR2 YFSETQ come from the germline V gene. The CDR3 is 13 residues long. The V end was cut by 4 bases, the J end by 9 bases, with 16 bases between. The CDR3 DNA sequence: TGCGCCAGCAGCCTGGACGGTCAGAGGAGCTACACCTTC. It specifies CASSLDGQRSYTF.

This clonotype has ten or more counts. This chain joins TRBV27 and TRBJ1-1, with 8 bases lining up with TRBD1. V lost 2 bases to trimming and J lost 2 bases; unmatched junction nucleotides: 4. Germline CDR1 MNHEY, CDR2 SMNVEV (reference sequence). The length of the CDR3 is 15 residues. In nucleotides, the CDR3 is TGTGCCAGCAGTTTACTAGGGACAGGTAACACTGAAGCTTTCTTT. It translates to CASSLLGTGNTEAFF.

The chain employs TRBV24-1 and TRBJ1-1; D is undetermined. V gave up 12 bases and J gave up 1 base, with 14 bases separating them. This CDR3 is 13 amino acids long. CDR1 KGHDR and CDR2 SFDVKD come from the germline V gene. The CDR3 bases are TGTGCCTCCGCCGGCCACTCGAACACTGAAGCTTTCTTT. Translated, it gives CASAGHSNTEAFF.

The table lists this clonotype with a few counts. This sequence joins TRBV3-1 and TRBJ2-5; 7 bases match TRBD1. V was clipped by 4 bases and J by 5 bases; unmatched bases: 7. Per germline, CDR1 LGHDT and CDR2 YNNKEL (reference sequence). The CDR3 sequence is 14 residues long. Written as DNA, the CDR3 is TGTGCCAGCAGCCCCCGACAGGGTGCGGAGACCCAGTACTTC. It codes for CASSPRQGAETQYF.

This clonotype was picked up a small number of times. The chain recombines TRBV5-4 with TRBJ1-1, with D unclear. The CDR3 is 15 amino acids. Between the trimmed V and J ends, which lost 3 bases and 5 bases, there was a span of 17 bases. Looked up from germline, CDR1 is SGHNT and CDR2 is YYREEE (reference sequence). Here the CDR3 DNA reads TGTGCCAGCAGCTCCCCCACGGATGGTGATACTGAAGCTTTCTTT. Residues: CASSSPTDGDTEAFF.

This chain joins TRBV2 and TRBJ1-2; 7 bases are shared with TRBD1. The CDR3 spans 13 residues. Germline assignment: CDR1 SNHLY and CDR2 FYNNEI. V was pared by 6 bases and J by 3 bases, with 4 bases of the junction left unmatched. Written as DNA, the CDR3 is TGTGCCAGCAGACTAGGACAGGACTATGGCTACACCTTC. Translating gives CASRLGQDYGYTF.

V gene TRBV12-3 or TRBV12-4 combines with J gene TRBJ1-4; unclear D gene. V was clipped by 0 bases and J by 1 base, with 9 bases between them. CDR3 length: 16 amino acids. For the CDR3, the DNA is TGTGCCAGCAGTTTAGCGCAGCTAGTAACTAATGAAAAACTGTTTTTT. Encoded protein: CASSLAQLVTNEKLFF.

On this clonotype: It may be a read error: a sequence one base away is much more abundant. The chain links TRBV12-3 or TRBV12-4 to TRBJ1-2; 7 positions match TRBD1. This CDR3 spans 13 amino acids. The V segment lost 7 bases and the J segment 4 bases; nucleotides outside the gene matches: 6. DNA for the CDR3: TGTGCCAGCACCATACAGGGGTTCTATGGCTACACCTTC. This codes for CASTIQGFYGYTF.

There are a few counts of this clonotype. V is TRBV7-9 and J is TRBJ1-1, with TRBD1 as a possible D gene (5 bases). V shed 2 bases and J shed 3 bases, with 10 bases lying between them. The V gene's germline CDR1 is SEHNR and CDR2 FQNEAQ (reference sequence). This CDR3 has 14 amino acids. Written as DNA, the CDR3 is TGTGCCAGCAGCTTATGGTGGGGGGACACTGAAGCTTTCTTT. Residues: CASSLWWGDTEAFF.

The chain employs TRBV24-1 and TRBJ2-5; tentatively, D is TRBD2 (5 bases). The CDR3 is made up of 15 amino acids. Germline CDR1 is KGHDR and CDR2 is SFDVKD. The V gene lost 2 bases and the J gene lost 5 bases, with 14 bases spanning the gap. As DNA, the CDR3 is TGTGCCACCAGTGATTCGGACTTTGGATGGGAGACCCAGTACTTC. It yields the protein CATSDSDFGWETQYF.

This clonotype has more than one count but fewer than ten. V usage is TRBV20-1 and J usage is TRBJ2-1; D is unclear. Trimming removed 6 bases from V and 5 bases from J, with 17 bases in between. Looked up from germline, CDR1 is DFQATT and CDR2 is SNEGSKA (reference sequence). This CDR3 has 14 residues. CDR3 loop: CSASSPLRNNEQFF. The CDR3 DNA is TGCAGTGCCAGCAGCCCCCTTCGAAACAATGAGCAGTTCTTC.

The table lists this clonotype with a few counts. The CDR3 DNA reads TGTGCCAGCAGCACCGGACTAGCGGGGACCGGGGAGCTGTTTTTT. It encodes CASSTGLAGTGELFF. The chain has TRBV6-1 and TRBJ2-2; 12 bases align to TRBD2. Germline CDR1 is MNHNS and CDR2 is SASEGT. V lost 6 bases, J lost 5 bases, and 4 bases stayed unmatched. This CDR3 spans 15 amino acids.

The gene calls are TRBV3-1 and TRBJ2-7; 11 positions agree with TRBD1. The CDR3 is 15 amino acids. CDR1 is LGHDT, CDR2 YNNKEL, per germline (reference sequence). The V and J ends lost 4 bases and 5 bases, in that order; junction bases with no gene match: 7. CDR3 DNA: TGTGCCAGCAGCCTTCGACCGGGACAGGGGGACGAGCAGTACTTC. Protein sequence: CASSLRPGQGDEQYF.